This T cell receptor (beta chain) comes out of a study of T cell responses to AZD1222 COVID-19 vaccine. Broader study findings: Most donors were white British and more were female, and clonal diversity was possibly underestimated. Spike-spanning, vaccine-associated CD4 TCRs were dominant at 160-218 and 743-854. Compared with day 0, the breadth and depth of the Spike-specific TCR repertoire rose significantly after two doses of AZD1222. Just a handful of AZD1222 recipients were seropositive at baseline.

On this clone: What it recognizes is unknown.

The assay was immunoSEQ multiplex PCR, and TCRdb's table has in-frame clones only and misses some. The repertoire holds 90,000 to 130,000 clones, with roughly 90% as singletons. Trimming at V came to 0 bases and at J to 5 bases, leaving 13 bases not matched to a gene. This CDR3 comprises 18 residues. CDR1 MGHRA and CDR2 YSYEKL come from the germline V gene. The sequence came from an adult who received the AZD1222 COVID-19 vaccine. The genes are TRBV4-1 and TRBJ2-1; 7 bases agree with TRBD2. The sequences come from peripheral blood, collected 28 days after the second AZD1222 dose. In DNA form, the CDR3 reads TGCGCCAGCAGCCAAGATCTGACTAGCCCCGCGCTAAACAATGAGCAGTTCTTC. This sequence encodes CASSQDLTSPALNNEQFF.